This T cell receptor (beta chain) stems from a study of shared clonotypes between healthy human individuals. This table comes from immunoSEQ multiplex PCR, and its TCRdb copy is limited to in-frame clones, with some not included. The sample holds 950,000 to 1,100,000 clones, 65% to 75% seen once. CDR1 is SNHLY and CDR2 is FYNNEI in the germline V gene. The germline V and J ends were trimmed by 4 bases and 5 bases, with 9 bases remaining between them. The CDR3 sequence is 12 residues long. The TCR originated in a young man in good health. Material for sequencing was memory CD4+ T cells sorted from blood. Indicated subset: CD45RA-negative fraction. The chain uses TRBV2 and TRBJ2-7; D remains ambiguous. CDR3 in amino acids: CASSALQNEQYF. CDR3 sequence (DNA): TGTGCCAGCAGTGCACTACAAAACGAGCAGTACTTC.